Presented here are 6 T cell receptor beta chains from one specimen sequenced in a study of cytomegalovirus exposure and HLA in healthy donors. The PCR was carried out with 60 Vbeta primers and 13 Jbeta primers. Here immunoSEQ multiplex PCR was the method, and the copy in TCRdb shows in-frame clones only, minus some. The sample shows some 150,000 clones, 77% of them seen only once. The sequenced sample consisted of PBMCs. The receptors derive from a woman between 25 and 40 years old in good health and CMV-seronegative.

This clone was seen a few times. This rearrangement joins TRBV15 to TRBJ1-2; no definite D call. Trimming took 0 bases from V and 12 from J, leaving 14 bases between them. The CDR3 covers 13 residues. Germline V gives CDR1 LNHNV, CDR2 YYDKDF (reference sequence). CDR3 sequence reads: CATSRDMGRPHTF. In DNA form, the CDR3 reads TGTGCCACCAGCAGAGATATGGGCCGACCCCACACCTTC.

V and J are TRBV7-9 and TRBJ1-1; D not resolved. Trimming took 7 bases from V and 4 from J, leaving 19 bases between them. Looked up from germline, CDR1 is SEHNR and CDR2 is FQNEAQ (reference sequence). The CDR3 contains 15 residues. Here the CDR3 reads CASNHQLEEGTEAFF. CDR3 nucleotide sequence: TGTGCCAGCAACCATCAACTGGAGGAAGGCACTGAAGCTTTCTTT.

The V gene is TRBV5-4, the J gene TRBJ1-2; 7 bases are a match to TRBD1. The CDR3 has 14 residues. Germline loops: CDR1 SGHNT, CDR2 YYREEE (reference sequence). J gave up 4 bases and V 4 bases, and 7 bases lay outside the gene matches. The CDR3 bases are TGTGCCAGCAGCACGTCACAGGGGATCTATGGCTACACCTTC. This codes for CASSTSQGIYGYTF.

This chain connects TRBV6-1 to TRBJ1-6; the D gene is possibly TRBD1 (5 bases). Germline assignment: CDR1 MNHNS and CDR2 SASEGT. The CDR3 is made up of 15 amino acids. The germline V and J ends were trimmed by 1 base and 4 bases, with 8 bases remaining between them. Written as DNA, the CDR3 is TGTGCCAGCAGTGAAGTACAGGATTATAATTCACCCCTCCACTTT. The encoded protein is CASSEVQDYNSPLHF.

The chain carries TRBV9 and TRBJ2-3; tentatively, D is TRBD2 (6 bases). The CDR3 has 15 residues. The V gene lost 3 bases and the J gene lost 1 base, with 12 bases spanning the gap. The germline V gene encodes CDR1 SGDLS and CDR2 YYNGEE. CDR3 amino acids: CASSGRRGGTDTQYF. The CDR3 nucleotides read TGTGCCAGCAGCGGTCGGCGGGGAGGCACAGATACGCAGTATTTT.

This sequence joins TRBV19 and TRBJ2-2; 8 nucleotides line up with TRBD1. J gave up 7 bases and V 7 bases, and 5 bases lay outside the gene matches. There are 13 residues in the CDR3. Germline V gene lookup returns CDR1 LNHDA and CDR2 SQIVND (reference sequence). CDR3 nucleotides: TGTGCCAGTAACCCCACAGGGGGCGGGGAGCTGTTTTTT. Translating gives CASNPTGGGELFF.